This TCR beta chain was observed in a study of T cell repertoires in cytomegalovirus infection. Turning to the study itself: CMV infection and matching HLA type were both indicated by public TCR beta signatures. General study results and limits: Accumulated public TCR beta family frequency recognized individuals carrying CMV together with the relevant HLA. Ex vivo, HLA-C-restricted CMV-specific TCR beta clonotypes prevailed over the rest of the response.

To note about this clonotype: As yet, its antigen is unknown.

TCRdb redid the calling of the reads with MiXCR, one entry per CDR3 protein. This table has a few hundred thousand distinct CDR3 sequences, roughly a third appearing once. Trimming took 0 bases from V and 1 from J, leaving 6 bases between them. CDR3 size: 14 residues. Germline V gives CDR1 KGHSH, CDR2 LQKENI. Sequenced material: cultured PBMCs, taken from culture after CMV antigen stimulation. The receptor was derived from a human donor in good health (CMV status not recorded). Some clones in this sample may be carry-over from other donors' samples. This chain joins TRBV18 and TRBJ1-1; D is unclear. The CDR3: CASSPPGQNTEAFF. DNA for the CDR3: TGTGCCAGCTCACCACCGGGCCAGAACACTGAAGCTTTCTTT.